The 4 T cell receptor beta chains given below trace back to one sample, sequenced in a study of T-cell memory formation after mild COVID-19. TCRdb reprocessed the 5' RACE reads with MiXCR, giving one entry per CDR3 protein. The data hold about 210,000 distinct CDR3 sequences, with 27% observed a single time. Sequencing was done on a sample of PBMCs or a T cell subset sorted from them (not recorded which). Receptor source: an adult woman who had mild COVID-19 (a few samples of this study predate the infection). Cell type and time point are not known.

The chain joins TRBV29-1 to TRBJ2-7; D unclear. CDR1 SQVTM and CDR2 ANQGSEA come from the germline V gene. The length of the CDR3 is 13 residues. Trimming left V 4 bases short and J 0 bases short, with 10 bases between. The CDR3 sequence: CSVVTFSSYEQYF. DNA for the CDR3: TGCAGCGTTGTTACTTTTAGCTCCTACGAGCAGTACTTC.

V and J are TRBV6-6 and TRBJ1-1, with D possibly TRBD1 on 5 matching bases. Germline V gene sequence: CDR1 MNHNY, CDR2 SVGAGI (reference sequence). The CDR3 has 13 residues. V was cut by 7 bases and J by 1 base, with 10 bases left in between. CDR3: CASTSGGNTEAFF. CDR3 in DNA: TGTGCCAGCACCTCTGGGGGGAACACTGAAGCTTTCTTT.

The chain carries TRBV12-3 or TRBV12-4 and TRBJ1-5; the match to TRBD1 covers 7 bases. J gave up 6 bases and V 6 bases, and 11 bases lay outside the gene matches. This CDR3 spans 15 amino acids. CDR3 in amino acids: CASRPSGTVVQPQHF. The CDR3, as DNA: TGTGCCAGCAGACCTTCCGGGACAGTTGTTCAGCCCCAGCATTTT.

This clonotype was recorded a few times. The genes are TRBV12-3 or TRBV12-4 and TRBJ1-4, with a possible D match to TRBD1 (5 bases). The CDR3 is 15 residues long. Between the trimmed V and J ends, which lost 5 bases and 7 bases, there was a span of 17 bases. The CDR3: CASSQFSAQGEKLFF. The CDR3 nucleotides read TGTGCCAGCAGTCAATTTAGCGCCCAGGGTGAAAAACTGTTTTTT.